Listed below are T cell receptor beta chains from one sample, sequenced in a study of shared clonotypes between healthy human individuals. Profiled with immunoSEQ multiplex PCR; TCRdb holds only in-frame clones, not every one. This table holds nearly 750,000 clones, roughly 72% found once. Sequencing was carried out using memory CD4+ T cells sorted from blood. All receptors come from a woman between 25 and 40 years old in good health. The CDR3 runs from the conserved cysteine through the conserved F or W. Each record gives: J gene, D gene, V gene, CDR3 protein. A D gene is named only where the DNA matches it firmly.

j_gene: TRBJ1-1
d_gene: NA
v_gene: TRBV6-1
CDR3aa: CASSARQPEAFF

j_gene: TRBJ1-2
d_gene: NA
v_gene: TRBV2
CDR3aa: CASSEGQGIFGYTF

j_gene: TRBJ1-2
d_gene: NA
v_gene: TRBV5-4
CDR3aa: CASSLGMGGYTF

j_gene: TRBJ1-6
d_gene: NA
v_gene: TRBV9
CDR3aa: CASSVAGSNSPLHF

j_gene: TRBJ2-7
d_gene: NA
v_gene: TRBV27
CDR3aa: CASSSPGQRYNYEQYF

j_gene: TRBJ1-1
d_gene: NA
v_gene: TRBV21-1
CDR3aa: CASSEGQLTEAFF

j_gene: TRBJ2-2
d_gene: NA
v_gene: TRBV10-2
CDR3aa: CASSARGAGELFF

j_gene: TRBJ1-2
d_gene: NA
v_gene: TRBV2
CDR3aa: CASSGEYGYTF

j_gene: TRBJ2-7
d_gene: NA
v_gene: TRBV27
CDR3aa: CASSLRAVSEQYF

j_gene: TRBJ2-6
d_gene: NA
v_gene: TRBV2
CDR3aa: CASRSGSGSGANVLTF

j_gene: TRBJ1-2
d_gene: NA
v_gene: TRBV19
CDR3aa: CASSIGDTSNYGYTF

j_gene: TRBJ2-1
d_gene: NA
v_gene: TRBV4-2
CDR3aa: CASSQGGLTSYNEQFF

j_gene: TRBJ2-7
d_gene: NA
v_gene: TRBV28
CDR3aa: CASSLDYEQYF

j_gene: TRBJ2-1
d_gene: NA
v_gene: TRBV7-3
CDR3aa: CASSPTTGSGNNEQFF

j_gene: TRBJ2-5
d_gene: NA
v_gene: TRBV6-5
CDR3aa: CASSDRAQETQYF

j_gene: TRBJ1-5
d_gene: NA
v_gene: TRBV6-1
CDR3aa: CASTGSGTLVQPQHF

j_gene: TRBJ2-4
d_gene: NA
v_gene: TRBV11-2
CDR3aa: CASSPKGPPNIQYF

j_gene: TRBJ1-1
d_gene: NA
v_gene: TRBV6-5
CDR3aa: CASSQGRSTEAFF

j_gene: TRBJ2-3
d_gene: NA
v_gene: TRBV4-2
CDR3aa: CASSQRTDTQYF

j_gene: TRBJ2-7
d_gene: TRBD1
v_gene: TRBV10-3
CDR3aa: CAISPGQGHYEQYF

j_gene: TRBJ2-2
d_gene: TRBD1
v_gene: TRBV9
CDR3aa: CASSTTGTGLLTGELFF

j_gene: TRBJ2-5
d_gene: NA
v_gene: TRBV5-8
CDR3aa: CASSLGSGRKNQETQYF

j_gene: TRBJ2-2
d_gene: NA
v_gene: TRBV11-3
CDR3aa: CASREQGDGELFF

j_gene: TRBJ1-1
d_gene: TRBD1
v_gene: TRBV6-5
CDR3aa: CASSPRTGNTEAFF

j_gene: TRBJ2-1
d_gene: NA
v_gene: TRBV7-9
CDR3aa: CASTWAQPNEQFF

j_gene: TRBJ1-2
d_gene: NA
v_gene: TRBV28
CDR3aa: CASSSPGGGYTF

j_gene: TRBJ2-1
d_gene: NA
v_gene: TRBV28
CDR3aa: CASSPHNEQFF

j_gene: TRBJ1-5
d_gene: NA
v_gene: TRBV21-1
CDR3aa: CASRGSNQLQHF

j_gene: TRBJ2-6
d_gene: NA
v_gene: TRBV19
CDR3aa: CASSIQFSGANVLTF

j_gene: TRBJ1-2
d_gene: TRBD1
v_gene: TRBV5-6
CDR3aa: CASSHRGGYGYTF

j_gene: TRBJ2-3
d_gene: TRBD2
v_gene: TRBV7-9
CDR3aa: CASSWNTGTSGTDTQYF

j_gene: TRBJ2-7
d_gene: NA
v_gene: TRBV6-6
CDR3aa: CASSYSIGMSYEQYF

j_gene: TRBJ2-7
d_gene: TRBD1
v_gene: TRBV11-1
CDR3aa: CASSLTGVGYEQYF

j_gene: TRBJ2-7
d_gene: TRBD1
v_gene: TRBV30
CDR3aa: CAWSRTGAYEQYF

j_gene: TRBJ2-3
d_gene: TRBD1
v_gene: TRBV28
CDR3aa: CASSSNPGPRGLTDTQYF